This T cell receptor (beta chain) was identified in a study of blood T cell repertoires in COVID-19. Looking at the study overall: The United States, Italy and Spain provided the acute and convalescent COVID-19 samples. The cDNA or gDNA used as material had been derived from T cells, B-cell-depleted T cells, or PBMCs.

The ends lost 5 bases at V and 10 bases at J; junction bases unmatched: 11. From germline, CDR1 is ENHRY and CDR2 SYGVKD. The CDR3 is 14 amino acids. TCRdb's copy holds only in-frame clones and misses some; the assay was immunoSEQ multiplex PCR. This repertoire shows roughly 120,000 clones, over 60% found once; its top ten account for about 4.1%. The rearrangement uses TRBV10-3 and TRBJ2-1, with 7 bases identical to TRBD1. The specimen sequenced was peripheral blood. The TCR originated in a woman at least 80 years old with acute or convalescent COVID-19. For the CDR3, the DNA is TGTGCCATCAGTAAAGGGACAGAGGGTGGGGAGCAGTTCTTC. Protein sequence: CAISKGTEGGEQFF.